This T cell receptor (beta chain) was found in a study of blood T cell repertoires in COVID-19. The CDR3 runs 14 residues. Trimming took 4 bases from V and 8 from J, leaving 15 bases between them. Germline lookup yields CDR1 SGHDT and CDR2 YYEEEE. TCRdb's copy holds only in-frame clones and misses some; the assay was immunoSEQ multiplex PCR. This sample has some 90,000 clones, with approximately 90% found just once. The sequencing sample was made of peripheral blood. This sequence was found in a man aged 50 to 59 with acute or convalescent COVID-19. The V and J genes are TRBV5-6 and TRBJ1-4; maybe TRBD1 (6 bases). CDR3 nucleotides: TGTGCCAGCAGCAGATCGGACAGTCCCGAAAAACTGTTTTTT. Residues: CASSRSDSPEKLFF.